Given below is one T cell receptor beta chain in context. The data are from a study of T cell clonotyping in hematopoietic cell transplantation. This table comes from immunoSEQ multiplex PCR, and its TCRdb copy is limited to in-frame clones, with some not included. The sample consists of some 12,000 clones, 75% to 90% of them appearing once. The germline V gene has CDR1 MNHEY and CDR2 SMNVEV (reference sequence). Trimming cost V 6 bases and J 7 bases, with 20 bases left between them. The CDR3 length is 15 residues. This chain uses TRBV27 with TRBJ2-3; D may be TRBD2 (6 bases). The clonotype comes from a female patient between 55 and 75 years old who had an allogeneic stem cell transplant from an unrelated donor, so the T cells may come from the graft donor. Some clones in this sample may be carry-over from other donors' samples. The specimen comprised PBMCs, sampled 100 days after allogeneic stem cell transplant. The CDR3 protein is CASSSGTGLIHTQYF. CDR3 DNA: TGTGCCAGCAGCTCCGGGACTGGCCTTATCCATACGCAGTATTTT.